A single sample is the source of the 29 T cell receptor beta chains below, sequenced in a study of a mutant IDH1 vaccine in newly diagnosed glioma. Time point here: week 11, during vaccination. Every vaccine dose comprised 300 ug of mutant IDH1 20-mer peptide plus topical imiquimod. Profiled with immunoSEQ multiplex PCR; TCRdb holds only in-frame clones, not every one. In the table there are under 150,000 clones, roughly 88% of which are singletons. No antigens are known for them. The specimen was PBMCs, collected from a glioma patient whose treatment included an IDH1 peptide vaccine. Receptors originate from a woman between 45 and 65 years old with glioma.

The chain has TRBV6-5 and TRBJ2-3; unclear D gene. V gave up 4 bases and J gave up 10 bases, with 9 bases separating them. The germline gives CDR1 MNHEY, CDR2 SVGAGI. The CDR3 sequence is 11 residues long. The CDR3 spells CASSSTQAQYF. The DNA of the CDR3 is TGTGCCAGCAGTTCCACTCAGGCGCAGTATTTT.

This clone was counted a single time. The chain couples TRBV7-9 to TRBJ1-3; TRBD1 is a possible D gene (5 bases). Trimming pared 8 bases from V and 0 bases from J, leaving 11 bases between. Per the germline V gene, CDR1 is SEHNR and CDR2 is FQNEAQ (reference sequence). The CDR3 totals 14 residues. As DNA, the CDR3 is TGTGCCAGCTCGGACACAAGCTCTGGAAACACCATATATTTT. Encoded protein: CASSDTSSGNTIYF.

The chain joins TRBV5-6 to TRBJ1-5; a possible D gene is TRBD1 (6 bases). The V and J ends lost 4 bases and 1 base respectively, with 12 bases between them. CDR3 size: 15 residues. Per germline, CDR1 SGHDT and CDR2 YYEEEE. The CDR3 bases are TGTGCCAGCAGCCTTCAGGGGAGGAGCAATCAGCCCCAGCATTTT. This encodes CASSLQGRSNQPQHF.

This clone was detected a few times. The CDR3 protein is CAISESTRLNTEAFF. In DNA form, the CDR3 reads TGTGCCATCAGTGAGTCGACACGGTTGAACACTGAAGCTTTCTTT. This rearrangement joins TRBV10-3 to TRBJ1-1; D uncertain. The V end was cut by 0 bases, the J end by 0 bases, with 8 bases between. CDR1 ENHRY and CDR2 SYGVKD come from the germline V gene. CDR3 size: 15 residues.

This chain joins TRBV27 and TRBJ1-5; 10 bases are shared with TRBD1. This CDR3 comprises 14 residues. After removal of 8 bases from V and 2 bases from J, the junction contained 3 bases not matched to a gene. CDR1 is MNHEY and CDR2 is SMNVEV in the germline V gene (reference sequence). CDR3 bases: TGTGCCAGCGCCGGGACAGGGGGCAATCAGCCCCAGCATTTT. It yields the protein CASAGTGGNQPQHF.

The chain couples TRBV19 to TRBJ2-1; 11 bases are shared with TRBD2. V was clipped by 3 bases and J by 2 bases; unmatched bases: 6. CDR1 is LNHDA, CDR2 SQIVND, per germline (reference sequence). This CDR3 has 17 residues. CDR3 bases: TGTGCCAGTAGTATCACTATGACTAGCGGGGCCTACAATGAGCAGTTCTTC. Protein sequence: CASSITMTSGAYNEQFF.

This chain links TRBV5-1 with TRBJ1-1; D is possibly TRBD1 (6 bases). Germline CDR1 reads SGHRS; CDR2 reads YFSETQ. This CDR3 comprises 14 residues. Trimming left V 2 bases short and J 2 bases short, with 10 bases between. DNA of the CDR3: TGCGCCAGCAGCTTTTCCAGGGGTAACACTGAAGCTTTCTTT. Protein sequence: CASSFSRGNTEAFF.

This clone was seen more than once but under ten times. This chain links TRBV30 with TRBJ2-7; D not resolved. CDR3 length: 14 residues. Looked up from germline, CDR1 is GTSNPN and CDR2 is SVGIG (reference sequence). The V end was cut by 2 bases, the J end by 7 bases, with 18 bases between. This chain's CDR3 is CAWSILRLPREQYF. The CDR3 bases are TGTGCCTGGAGTATCTTACGGCTGCCGCGGGAGCAGTACTTC.

This clone has only one observation. CDR3 sequence: CASSAQASGSVYEQYF. The CDR3 DNA reads as TGTGCCAGTAGCGCACAGGCTAGCGGGAGCGTCTACGAGCAGTACTTC. The chain recombines TRBV19 with TRBJ2-7, with TRBD2 identical over 10 bases. The CDR3 covers 16 residues. Germline V gives CDR1 LNHDA, CDR2 SQIVND (reference sequence). Trimming removed 6 bases from V and 3 bases from J; junction bases left unmatched: 11.

V is TRBV28 and J is TRBJ2-7, with a possible D match to TRBD2 (6 bases). Trimming took 6 bases from V and 0 from J, leaving 12 bases between them. There are 14 residues in the CDR3. Germline CDR1 reads MDHEN; CDR2 reads SYDVKM. This chain's CDR3 is CASSRPSASYEQYF. The CDR3 region has the DNA TGTGCCAGCAGCCGCCCTAGCGCCTCCTACGAGCAGTACTTC.

The chain employs TRBV23-1 and TRBJ1-2, with D uncertain. TRBV23-1 is an ORF, and what it does is uncertain. V lost 1 base to trimming and J lost 1 base, with 10 bases between them. This CDR3 spans 15 amino acids. The CDR3 nucleotides are TGCGCCAGCAGTCAATGGGGATCTAATAACTATGGCTACACCTTC. It translates to CASSQWGSNNYGYTF.

The chain carries TRBV6-6 and TRBJ2-2; TRBD2 matches at 9 bases. Looked up from germline, CDR1 is MNHNY and CDR2 is SVGAGI (reference sequence). Losses at the gene ends were 5 bases for V and 7 bases for J; bases not matched to a gene: 2. CDR3 length: 13 residues. Written as DNA, the CDR3 is TGTGCCAGCAGTCCTAGCGGGATCGGGGAGCTGTTTTTT. Residues: CASSPSGIGELFF.

This rearrangement joins TRBV21-1 to TRBJ2-7; the D call of TRBD2 is as the table states it, not checked on the DNA. TRBV21-1 is a known pseudogene. The CDR3 contains 14 residues. CDR3 amino acids: CASSKRGSSYEQYF. The CDR3 region has the DNA TGTGCCAGCAGCAAGCGCGGGAGCTCCTACGAGCAGTACTTC.

The rearrangement links TRBV18 to TRBJ1-2; TRBD1 might be the D (6 bases). V was shortened by 2 bases and J by 4 bases, with 11 bases between the two germline ends. Germline V gene sequence: CDR1 KGHSH, CDR2 LQKENI. CDR3 length: 14 amino acids. The CDR3 nucleotides read TGTGCCAGCTCACCAAACAGGGATATCTATGGCTACACCTTC. It specifies CASSPNRDIYGYTF. The variable domain in full, completed from reference TRBV18 and TRBJ1-2, reads NAGVMQNPRHLVRRRGQEARLRCSPMKGHSHVYWYRQLPEEGLKFMVYLQKENIIDESGMPKERFSAEFPKEGPSILRIQQVVRGDSAAYFCASSPNRDIYGYTFGSGTRLTVV.

This chain links TRBV7-9 with TRBJ2-7, with D maybe TRBD1 (8 bases). The germline CDR1 and CDR2 sequences are SEHNR and FQNEAQ (reference sequence). Trimming removed 5 bases at V and 3 bases at J, with 29 bases between. The CDR3 runs 19 residues. CDR3 bases: TGTGCCAGCAGCCAATTAGGGACAGGTCGGTCGGGACTACTCTACGAGCAGTACTTC. Translated, it gives CASSQLGTGRSGLLYEQYF.

The chain uses TRBV10-3 and TRBJ1-3; 7 nucleotides match TRBD1. The J segment lost 0 bases and the V segment lost 2 bases, leaving 4 bases of the junction unmatched. The CDR3 sequence is 16 residues long. The germline V gene has CDR1 ENHRY and CDR2 SYGVKD. CDR3 in DNA: TGTGCCATCAGTGAGCCAGGGGACAGCTCTGGAAACACCATATATTTT. Translating gives CAISEPGDSSGNTIYF.

This chain links TRBV6-6 with TRBJ2-1; 8 positions match TRBD2. The CDR3 runs 13 residues. Germline CDR1 MNHNY, CDR2 SVGAGI (reference sequence). V lost 6 bases and J lost 5; bases outside the gene matches: 3. This chain's CDR3 is CASSPGGDNEQFF. Written as DNA, the CDR3 is TGTGCCAGCAGCCCCGGGGGGGACAATGAGCAGTTCTTC.

This clone was observed a few times. This chain connects TRBV5-4 to TRBJ2-3, with 7 bases identical to TRBD1. The V gene's germline CDR1 is SGHNT and CDR2 YYREEE (reference sequence). V lost 2 bases and J lost 1; bases outside the gene matches: 4. The CDR3 sequence is 15 residues long. CDR3 coding DNA: TGTGCCAGCAGCTTTATTGGACAGGGCACAGATACGCAGTATTTT. It is translated as CASSFIGQGTDTQYF.

This clone turned up a few times. The rearrangement joins TRBV19 to TRBJ1-1; 9 nucleotides line up with TRBD1. This CDR3 is built from 14 residues. The germline V gene has CDR1 LNHDA and CDR2 SQIVND (reference sequence). Germline trimming cut 4 bases from V and 6 bases from J; bases unmatched to any gene: 6. The DNA for the CDR3 is TGTGCCAGTAGTACCTGGGACAGGGTCGCTGAAGCTTTCTTT. It encodes CASSTWDRVAEAFF.

The rearrangement uses TRBV27 and TRBJ1-6; tentative D call: TRBD1 (6 bases). This CDR3 has 14 residues. The ends were cut back, 3 bases at V and 9 bases at J, with 12 bases in the middle. CDR1 is MNHEY and CDR2 is SMNVEV in the germline V gene (reference sequence). The CDR3 region is CASSFPGVASPLHF. CDR3 DNA: TGTGCCAGCAGTTTCCCAGGGGTAGCTTCACCCCTCCACTTT.

The rearrangement joins TRBV18 to TRBJ2-7; D is unresolved. CDR1 and CDR2 from the germline V gene are KGHSH and LQKENI. V was cut by 1 base and J by 7 bases, with 8 bases left in between. The CDR3 covers 12 residues. Written as DNA, the CDR3 is TGTGCCAGCTCACCACAAGGAAAAGAGCAGTACTTC. Protein sequence: CASSPQGKEQYF.

The chain employs TRBV5-4 and TRBJ2-1; possible D gene TRBD2, 5 bases. The germline CDR1 and CDR2 sequences are SGHNT and YYREEE (reference sequence). CDR3 length: 14 amino acids. Trimming shortened V by 6 bases and J by 5 bases, and 15 bases separated the two germline ends. In DNA, the CDR3 is TGTGCCAGCACCCTGGACTTCGAGAACAATGAGCAGTTCTTC. Residues: CASTLDFENNEQFF.

The V call is TRBV27, the J call TRBJ2-6; D gene uncertain. Germline assignment: CDR1 MNHEY and CDR2 SMNVEV (reference sequence). Trimming left V 5 bases short and J 2 bases short, with 10 bases between. The length of the CDR3 is 15 residues. This CDR3 reads CASSIPGPGANVLTF. The CDR3 DNA follows: TGTGCCAGCAGTATTCCGGGTCCTGGGGCCAACGTCCTGACTTTC.

The genes are TRBV25-1 and TRBJ1-1, with D perhaps matching TRBD1 (5 bases). Trimming left V 2 bases short and J 6 bases short, with 13 bases between. This CDR3 is 14 amino acids long. Germline V gene sequence: CDR1 MGHDK, CDR2 SYGVNS. CDR3 nucleotides: TGTGCCAGCAGTGAAAGGGGAGGGATGGCTGAAGCTTTCTTT. Its protein is CASSERGGMAEAFF.

The J gene is TRBJ1-2, the V gene TRBV18, with TRBD1 matching over 8 bases. The trim removed 6 bases at V and 5 bases at J, leaving 14 bases unmatched. The CDR3 contains 16 residues. The germline gives CDR1 KGHSH, CDR2 LQKENI. CDR3: CASSDSTGAGLYGYTF. The CDR3 DNA sequence: TGTGCCAGCTCCGACTCGACAGGGGCTGGCTTATATGGCTACACCTTC.

The chain links TRBV5-3 to TRBJ2-7; D not resolved. TRBV5-3 is an open reading frame whose function is uncertain. V was trimmed by 4 bases and J by 2 bases, leaving 10 bases between them. The CDR3 is made up of 13 amino acids. The CDR3 is CARSPYYPYEQYF. In DNA, the CDR3 is TGTGCCAGAAGCCCGTATTATCCCTACGAGCAGTACTTC.

The gene calls are TRBV27 and TRBJ1-1; TRBD1 might be the D (5 bases). The V and J ends lost 1 base and 2 bases respectively, with 11 bases between them. The length of the CDR3 is 15 residues. Germline assignment: CDR1 MNHEY and CDR2 SMNVEV (reference sequence). The CDR3 DNA is TGTGCCAGCAGTTTATGGACGGGGCGTAACACTGAAGCTTTCTTT. This gives the protein CASSLWTGRNTEAFF.

This clone was seen many times. The V call is TRBV25-1, the J call TRBJ1-2; 8 nucleotides agree with TRBD1. The ends lost 6 bases at V and 3 bases at J; junction bases unmatched: 6. CDR1 is MGHDK and CDR2 is SYGVNS in the germline V gene. The CDR3 runs 14 residues. The CDR3 DNA sequence: TGTGCCAGCAGCCGCGGACAGGGCTACTATGGCTACACCTTC. Its translation: CASSRGQGYYGYTF.

The chain couples TRBV11-3 to TRBJ2-5, with 9 bases lining up with TRBD2. Germline CDR1 is SGHNT and CDR2 is YENEEA. The CDR3 runs to 14 residues. V lost 5 bases, J lost 5 bases, and 6 bases stayed unmatched. In DNA, the CDR3 is TGTGCCAGCAGCAGCGGGACTAGCCGTGAGACCCAGTACTTC. Its translation: CASSSGTSRETQYF.